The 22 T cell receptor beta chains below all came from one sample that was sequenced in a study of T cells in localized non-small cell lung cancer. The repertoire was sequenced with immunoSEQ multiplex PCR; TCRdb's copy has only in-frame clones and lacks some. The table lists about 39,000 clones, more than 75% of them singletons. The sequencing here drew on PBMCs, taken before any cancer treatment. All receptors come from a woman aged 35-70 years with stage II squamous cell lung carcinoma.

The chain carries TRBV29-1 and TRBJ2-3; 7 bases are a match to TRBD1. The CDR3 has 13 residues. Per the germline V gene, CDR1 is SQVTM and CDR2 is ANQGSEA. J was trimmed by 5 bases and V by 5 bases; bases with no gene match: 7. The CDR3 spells CSVLRGGQDTQYF. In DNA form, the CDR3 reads TGCAGCGTTTTGAGAGGGGGCCAAGATACGCAGTATTTT.

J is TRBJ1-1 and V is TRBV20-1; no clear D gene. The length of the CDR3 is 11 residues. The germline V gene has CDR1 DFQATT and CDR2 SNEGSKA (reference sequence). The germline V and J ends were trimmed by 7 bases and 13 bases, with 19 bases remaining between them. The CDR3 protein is CSGAQERLVFF. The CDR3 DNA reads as TGCAGTGGGGCTCAGGAGAGGTTGGTTTTCTTT.

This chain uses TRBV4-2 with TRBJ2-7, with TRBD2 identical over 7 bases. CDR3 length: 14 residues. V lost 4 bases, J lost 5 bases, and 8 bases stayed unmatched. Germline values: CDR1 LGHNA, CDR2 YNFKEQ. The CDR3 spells CASSRGRGGDEQYF. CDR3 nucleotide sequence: TGTGCCAGCAGCCGGGGGAGGGGTGGGGACGAGCAGTACTTC.

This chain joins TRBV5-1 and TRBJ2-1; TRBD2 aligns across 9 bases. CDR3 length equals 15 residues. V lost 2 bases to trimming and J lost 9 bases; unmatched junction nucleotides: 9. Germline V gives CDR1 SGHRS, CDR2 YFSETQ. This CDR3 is CASSLVLAGKPEQFF. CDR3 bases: TGCGCCAGCAGCTTAGTACTAGCGGGTAAGCCTGAGCAGTTCTTC.

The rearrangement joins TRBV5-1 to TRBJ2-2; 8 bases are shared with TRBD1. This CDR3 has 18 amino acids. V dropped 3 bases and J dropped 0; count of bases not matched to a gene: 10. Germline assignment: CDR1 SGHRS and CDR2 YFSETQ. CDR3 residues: CASSSPQGTGTNTGELFF. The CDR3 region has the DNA TGCGCCAGCAGCTCCCCCCAGGGGACAGGCACGAACACCGGGGAGCTGTTTTTT.

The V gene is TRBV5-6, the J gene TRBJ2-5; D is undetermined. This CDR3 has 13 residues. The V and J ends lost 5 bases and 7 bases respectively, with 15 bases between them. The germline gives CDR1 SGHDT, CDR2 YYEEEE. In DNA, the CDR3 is TGTGCCAGCAGTTCATACCGCCGCGGGACCCAGTACTTC. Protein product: CASSSYRRGTQYF.

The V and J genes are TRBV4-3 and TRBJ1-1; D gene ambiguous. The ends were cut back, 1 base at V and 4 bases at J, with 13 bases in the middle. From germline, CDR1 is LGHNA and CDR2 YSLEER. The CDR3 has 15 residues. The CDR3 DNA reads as TGCGCCAGCAGCCAAGGTGAGGGCTTAATCACTGAAGCTTTCTTT. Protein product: CASSQGEGLITEAFF.

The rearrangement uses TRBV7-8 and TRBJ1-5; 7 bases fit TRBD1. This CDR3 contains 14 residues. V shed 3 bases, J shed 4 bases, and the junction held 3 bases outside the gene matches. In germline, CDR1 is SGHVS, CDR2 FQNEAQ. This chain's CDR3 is CASSFGTDNQPQHF. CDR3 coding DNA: TGTGCCAGCAGCTTCGGGACAGATAATCAGCCCCAGCATTTT.

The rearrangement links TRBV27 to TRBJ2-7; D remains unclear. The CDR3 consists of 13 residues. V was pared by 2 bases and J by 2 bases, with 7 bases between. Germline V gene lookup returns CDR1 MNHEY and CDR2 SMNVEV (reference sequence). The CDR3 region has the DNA TGTGCCAGCAGTTTAAAGGAAACCTACGAGCAGTACTTC. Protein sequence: CASSLKETYEQYF.

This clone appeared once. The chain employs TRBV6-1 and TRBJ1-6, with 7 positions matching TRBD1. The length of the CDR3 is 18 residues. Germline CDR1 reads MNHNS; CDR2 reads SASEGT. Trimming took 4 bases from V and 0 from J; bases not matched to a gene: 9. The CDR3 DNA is TGTGCCAGCAGTGTAGAGACAGGGTTCAGCTCCTATAATTCACCCCTCCACTTT. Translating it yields CASSVETGFSSYNSPLHF.

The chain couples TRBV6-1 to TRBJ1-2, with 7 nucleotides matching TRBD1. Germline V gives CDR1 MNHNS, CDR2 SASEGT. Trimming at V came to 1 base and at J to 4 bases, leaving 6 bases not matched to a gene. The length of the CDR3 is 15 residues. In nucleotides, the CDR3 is TGTGCCAGCAGTGAAGGCCCGAGGGGGCTCTATGGCTACACCTTC. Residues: CASSEGPRGLYGYTF.

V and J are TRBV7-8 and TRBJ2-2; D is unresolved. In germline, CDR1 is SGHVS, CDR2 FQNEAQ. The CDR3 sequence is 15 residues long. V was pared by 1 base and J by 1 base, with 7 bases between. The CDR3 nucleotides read TGTGCCAGCAGCTTAGGGGCAGGGAACACCGGGGAGCTGTTTTTT. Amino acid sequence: CASSLGAGNTGELFF.

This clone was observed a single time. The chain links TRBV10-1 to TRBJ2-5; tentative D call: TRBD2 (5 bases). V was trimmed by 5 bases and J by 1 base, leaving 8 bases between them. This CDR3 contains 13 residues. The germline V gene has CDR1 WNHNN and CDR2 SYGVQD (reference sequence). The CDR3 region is CASSTSGQETQYF. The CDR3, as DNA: TGCGCCAGCAGTACCAGCGGCCAAGAGACCCAGTACTTC.

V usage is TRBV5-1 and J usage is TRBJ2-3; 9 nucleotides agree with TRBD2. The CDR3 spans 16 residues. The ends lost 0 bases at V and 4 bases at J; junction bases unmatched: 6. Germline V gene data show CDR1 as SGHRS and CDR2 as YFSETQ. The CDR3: CASSLARTSDPDTQYF. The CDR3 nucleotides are TGCGCCAGCAGCTTGGCCAGGACTAGCGACCCAGATACGCAGTATTTT.

CDR3 in DNA: TGTGCCAGCAGTTCGGACAGGGTCTACGAGCAGTACTTC. Protein: CASSSDRVYEQYF. The chain carries TRBV7-8 and TRBJ2-7, with 8 bases aligning to TRBD1. The CDR3 length is 13 residues. V shed 6 bases, J shed 3 bases, and the junction held 4 bases outside the gene matches. Germline lookup yields CDR1 SGHVS and CDR2 FQNEAQ.

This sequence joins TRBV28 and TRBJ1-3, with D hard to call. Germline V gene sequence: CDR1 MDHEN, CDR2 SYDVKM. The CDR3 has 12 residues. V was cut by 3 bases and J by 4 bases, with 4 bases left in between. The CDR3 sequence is CASSFQGNTIYF. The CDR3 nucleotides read TGTGCCAGCAGTTTTCAGGGAAACACCATATATTTT.

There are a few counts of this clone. CDR3 DNA: TGTGCCAGCAGTCCTGGTCAGAAAGGGGGCATCGCCAAAGCTTTCTTT. Translated: CASSPGQKGGIAKAFF. The V and J genes are TRBV28 and TRBJ1-1; 7 nucleotides align to TRBD1. The CDR3 length is 16 residues. Germline trimming cut 5 bases from V and 9 bases from J; bases unmatched to any gene: 18. Germline CDR1 and CDR2: MDHEN and SYDVKM.

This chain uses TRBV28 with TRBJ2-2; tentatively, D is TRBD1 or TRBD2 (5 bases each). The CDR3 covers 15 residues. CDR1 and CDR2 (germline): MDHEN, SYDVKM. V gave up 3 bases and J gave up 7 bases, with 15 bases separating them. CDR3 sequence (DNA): TGTGCCAGCAGTTTCGTATTAGGGGAGCACGGGGAGCTGTTTTTT. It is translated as CASSFVLGEHGELFF.

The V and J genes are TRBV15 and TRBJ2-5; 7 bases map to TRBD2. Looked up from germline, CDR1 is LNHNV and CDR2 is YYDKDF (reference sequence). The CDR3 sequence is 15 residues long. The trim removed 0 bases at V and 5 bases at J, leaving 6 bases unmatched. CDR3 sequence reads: CATSRDLISGETQYF. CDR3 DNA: TGTGCCACCAGCAGAGATCTTATTAGCGGGGAGACCCAGTACTTC.

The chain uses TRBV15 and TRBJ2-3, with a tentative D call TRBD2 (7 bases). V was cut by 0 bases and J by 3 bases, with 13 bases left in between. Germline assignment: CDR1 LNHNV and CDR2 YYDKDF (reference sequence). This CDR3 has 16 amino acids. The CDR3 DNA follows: TGTGCCACCAGCAGAGATGGGGGGGGCGCGACAGATACGCAGTATTTT. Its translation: CATSRDGGGATDTQYF.

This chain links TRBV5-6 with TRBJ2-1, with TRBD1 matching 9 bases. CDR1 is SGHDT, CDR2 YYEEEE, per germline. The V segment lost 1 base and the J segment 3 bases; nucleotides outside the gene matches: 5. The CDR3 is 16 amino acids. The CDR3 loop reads CASSLFGTGSYNEQFF. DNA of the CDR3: TGTGCCAGCAGCTTGTTTGGGACAGGGAGCTACAATGAGCAGTTCTTC.

CDR3 region: CAISANTQVDGNTIYF. DNA of the CDR3: TGTGCCATCAGTGCCAACACACAAGTAGATGGAAACACCATATATTTT. V and J are TRBV10-3 and TRBJ1-3; unclear D gene. There are 16 residues in the CDR3. V was cut by 4 bases and J by 3 bases, with 16 bases left in between. In germline, CDR1 is ENHRY, CDR2 SYGVKD.